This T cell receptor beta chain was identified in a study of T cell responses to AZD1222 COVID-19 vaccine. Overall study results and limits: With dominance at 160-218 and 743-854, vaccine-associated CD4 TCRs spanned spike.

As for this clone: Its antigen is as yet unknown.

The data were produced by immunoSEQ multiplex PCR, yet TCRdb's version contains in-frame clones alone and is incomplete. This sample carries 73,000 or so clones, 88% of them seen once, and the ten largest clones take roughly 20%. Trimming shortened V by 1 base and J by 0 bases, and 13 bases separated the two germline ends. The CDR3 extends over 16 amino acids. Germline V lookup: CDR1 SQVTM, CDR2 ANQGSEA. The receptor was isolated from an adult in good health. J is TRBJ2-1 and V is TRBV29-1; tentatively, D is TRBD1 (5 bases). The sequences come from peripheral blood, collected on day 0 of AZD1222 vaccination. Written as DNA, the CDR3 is TGCAGCGTTGAAGGGCACAAGGGGCTCTCCTACAATGAGCAGTTCTTC. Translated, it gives CSVEGHKGLSYNEQFF.